These 13 T cell receptor beta chains were sequenced from one sample in a study of OX40 agonist ivuxolimab in advanced cancers. The protocol used for the library was the immunoSEQ multiplex PCR assay. TCRdb stores this immuneACCESS table with in-frame sequences only. Part of the clones is absent; in the studies checked, under half of the shortfall reflects unresolved V genes, and no reason is known for the rest. The sample includes about 83,000 clones, with 80% to 95% observed a single time. Of the sample, 0.43% is held by the ten largest clones. Material: CD4+ or CD8+ T cells sorted from blood, obtained in a trial of the OX40 agonist ivuxolimab. The source of these receptors is an adult with an advanced solid tumor such as melanoma, head and neck, liver or kidney cancer.

CDR3 nucleotide sequence: TGTGCCAGCAGCCCCCCGGGACGAACCAGCACAGATACGCAGTATTTT. It encodes CASSPPGRTSTDTQYF. The rearrangement uses TRBV9 and TRBJ2-3, with D perhaps being TRBD1 or TRBD2 (5 bases each). The germline gives CDR1 SGDLS, CDR2 YYNGEE. The ends were cut back, 4 bases at V and 0 bases at J, with 15 bases in the middle. The CDR3 is made up of 16 amino acids.

J is TRBJ2-3 and V is TRBV11-1; TRBD1 is a possible D gene (6 bases). The CDR3 contains 14 residues. Between the trimmed V and J ends, which lost 5 bases and 6 bases, there was a span of 15 bases. Looked up from germline, CDR1 is SGHAT and CDR2 is FQDESV (reference sequence). The CDR3 spells CASSGGQGSDTQYF. The CDR3 bases are TGTGCCAGCAGCGGGGGTCAGGGGAGTGATACGCAGTATTTT. The full variable domain, in which reference TRBV11-1 and TRBJ2-3 provide the parts outside the CDR3, is EAEVAQSPRYKITEKSQAVAFWCDPISGHATLYWYRQILGQGPELLVQFQDESVVDDSQLPKDRFSAERLKGVDSTLKIQPAELGDSAMYLCASSGGQGSDTQYFGPGTRLTVL.

The chain links TRBV5-1 to TRBJ2-6, with no clear D. Trimming stripped 3 bases from V and 0 bases from J, with 4 bases between. Germline CDR1 SGHRS, CDR2 YFSETQ. CDR3 size: 14 residues. The CDR3 sequence is CASSYRSGANVLTF. The CDR3 DNA reads as TGCGCCAGCAGCTACCGCTCTGGGGCCAACGTCCTGACTTTC.

The CDR3 DNA sequence: TGTGCCAGCAGCCACAGGGTCTCTGGGGCCAACGTCCTGACTTTC. Amino acid sequence: CASSHRVSGANVLTF. The J gene is TRBJ2-6, the V gene TRBV6-6; maybe TRBD1 (6 bases). CDR1 is MNHNY and CDR2 is SVGAGI in the germline V gene (reference sequence). CDR3 length: 15 amino acids. V was trimmed by 6 bases and J by 0 bases, leaving 9 bases between them.

The chain uses TRBV7-9 and TRBJ2-1; TRBD2 might be the D (5 bases). The germline V gene encodes CDR1 SEHNR and CDR2 FQNEAQ (reference sequence). This CDR3 is built from 18 residues. Deletions cut 5 bases from V and 5 bases from J, with 25 bases between. The CDR3 DNA reads as TGTGCCAGCAGCCCTAGCTTCGTAGGGTCGCGGGCCGACAATGAGCAGTTCTTC. Amino acid sequence: CASSPSFVGSRADNEQFF.

This clone was recorded once. The genes are TRBV13 and TRBJ1-2; weak D call: TRBD1 (6 bases). This CDR3 is built from 15 residues. Germline values: CDR1 PRHDT, CDR2 FYEKMQ (reference sequence). V lost 5 bases, J lost 4 bases, and 17 bases lay in between. The CDR3 spells CASSPRVTGRYGYTF. The CDR3 nucleotides read TGTGCCAGCAGCCCTAGAGTCACAGGGCGCTATGGCTACACCTTC.

V usage is TRBV6-1 and J usage is TRBJ2-1, with 9 bases aligning to TRBD1. This CDR3 has 16 residues. The germline V gene has CDR1 MNHNS and CDR2 SASEGT. V was clipped by 4 bases and J by 5 bases; unmatched bases: 9. CDR3: CASSALQGARDNEQFF. The CDR3 DNA reads as TGTGCCAGCAGTGCATTACAGGGGGCGCGAGACAATGAGCAGTTCTTC.

J is TRBJ2-3 and V is TRBV7-9, with 8 bases fitting TRBD1. The CDR3 covers 12 residues. The junction had 4 bases not matched to a gene; V was cut back by 4 bases and J by 10 bases. CDR1 SEHNR and CDR2 FQNEAQ come from the germline V gene (reference sequence). The CDR3 spells CASSSSGQAQYF. In DNA, the CDR3 is TGTGCCAGCAGCTCCTCGGGACAGGCGCAGTATTTT.

This clone appeared a single time. The rearrangement uses TRBV5-8 and TRBJ2-2; 10 nucleotides agree with TRBD1. The trim removed 2 bases at V and 5 bases at J, leaving 6 bases unmatched. This CDR3 is built from 16 residues. Per the germline V gene, CDR1 is SGHTS and CDR2 is YDEGEE. The CDR3 protein is CASSFNPGQGTGELFF. The CDR3 region has the DNA TGTGCCAGCAGCTTCAATCCGGGACAGGGGACCGGGGAGCTGTTTTTT.

The V and J genes are TRBV7-9 and TRBJ2-5; possibly TRBD2 for D (5 bases). The CDR3 has 15 amino acids. Germline V gives CDR1 SEHNR, CDR2 FQNEAQ (reference sequence). Trimming took 2 bases from V and 5 from J, leaving 15 bases between them. The CDR3 DNA sequence: TGTGCCAGCAGCTTAAGGGAGTCAGTAATTGAGACCCAGTACTTC. Protein product: CASSLRESVIETQYF.

The chain links TRBV5-8 to TRBJ2-5; perhaps TRBD2 as D (5 bases). The J call is doubtful: the DNA matches TRBJ2-7 better. Germline CDR1 SGHTS, CDR2 YDEGEE. The CDR3 is made up of 12 amino acids. DNA of the CDR3: TGTGCCAGCAAACGAGGGCGTGGCGAGCAGTACTTC. Translated: CASKRGRGEQYF.

This chain links TRBV29-1 with TRBJ2-5; D may match TRBD1 or TRBD2 (5 bases each). Trimming stripped 6 bases from V and 5 bases from J, with 22 bases between. Per the germline V gene, CDR1 is SQVTM and CDR2 is ANQGSEA. This CDR3 has 15 residues. This chain's CDR3 is CSVSGPPTRMETQYF. The DNA of the CDR3 is TGCAGCGTGTCGGGACCTCCAACGAGAATGGAGACCCAGTACTTC.

The chain recombines TRBV5-1 with TRBJ2-3, with D possibly being TRBD2 (6 bases). Trimming removed 10 bases from V and 8 bases from J, with 14 bases in between. Per the germline V gene, CDR1 is SGHRS and CDR2 is YFSETQ. The CDR3 has 11 residues. Here the CDR3 DNA reads TGCGCCCCCAACGGGGGTGGTACGCAGTATTTT. It codes for CAPNGGGTQYF.